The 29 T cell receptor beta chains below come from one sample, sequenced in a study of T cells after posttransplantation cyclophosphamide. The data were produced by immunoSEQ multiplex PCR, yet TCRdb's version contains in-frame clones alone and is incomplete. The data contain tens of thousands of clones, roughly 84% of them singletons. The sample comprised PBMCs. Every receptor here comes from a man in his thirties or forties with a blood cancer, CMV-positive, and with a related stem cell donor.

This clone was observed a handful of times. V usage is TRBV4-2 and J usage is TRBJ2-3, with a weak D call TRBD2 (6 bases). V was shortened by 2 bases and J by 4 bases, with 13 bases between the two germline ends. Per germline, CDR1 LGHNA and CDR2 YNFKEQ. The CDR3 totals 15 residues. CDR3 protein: CASSQYMGEADTQYF. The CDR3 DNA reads TGTGCCAGCAGCCAATATATGGGGGAGGCAGATACGCAGTATTTT.

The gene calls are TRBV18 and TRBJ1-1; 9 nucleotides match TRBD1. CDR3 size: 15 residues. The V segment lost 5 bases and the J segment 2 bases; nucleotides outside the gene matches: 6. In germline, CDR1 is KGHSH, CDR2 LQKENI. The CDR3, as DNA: TGTGCCAGCTCATTAGGGACAGGGACAAACACTGAAGCTTTCTTT. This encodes CASSLGTGTNTEAFF.

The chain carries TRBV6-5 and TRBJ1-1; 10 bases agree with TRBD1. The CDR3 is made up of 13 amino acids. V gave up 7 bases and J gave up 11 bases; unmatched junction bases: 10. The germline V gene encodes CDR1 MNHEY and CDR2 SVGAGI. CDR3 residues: CASTNDRGRTAFF. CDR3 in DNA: TGTGCCAGCACCAACGACAGGGGGCGCACGGCTTTCTTT.

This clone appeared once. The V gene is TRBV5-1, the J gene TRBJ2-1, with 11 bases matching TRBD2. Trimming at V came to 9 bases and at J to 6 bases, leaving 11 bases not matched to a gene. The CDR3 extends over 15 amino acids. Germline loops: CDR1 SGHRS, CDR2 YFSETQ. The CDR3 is CATRTNLAGGNEQFF. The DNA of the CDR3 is TGCGCCACCCGAACCAACCTAGCGGGAGGCAATGAGCAGTTCTTC.

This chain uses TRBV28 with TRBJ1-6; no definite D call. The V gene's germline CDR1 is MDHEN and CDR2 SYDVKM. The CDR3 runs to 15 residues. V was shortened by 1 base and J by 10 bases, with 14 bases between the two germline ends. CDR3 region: CASSLSGRFLSPLHF. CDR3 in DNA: TGTGCCAGCAGTTTATCGGGGAGGTTTCTCTCACCCCTCCACTTT.

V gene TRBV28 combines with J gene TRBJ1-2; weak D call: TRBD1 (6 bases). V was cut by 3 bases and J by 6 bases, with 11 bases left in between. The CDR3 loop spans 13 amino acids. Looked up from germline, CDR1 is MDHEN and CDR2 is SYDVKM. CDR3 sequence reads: CASSFRQADGYTF. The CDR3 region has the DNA TGTGCCAGCAGTTTCCGACAGGCGGATGGCTACACCTTC.

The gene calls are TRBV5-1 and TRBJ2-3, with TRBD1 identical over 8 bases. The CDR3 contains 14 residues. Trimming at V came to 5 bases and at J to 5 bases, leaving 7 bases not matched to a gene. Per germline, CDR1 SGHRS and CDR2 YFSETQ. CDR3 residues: CASSHGQGGDTQYF. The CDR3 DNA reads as TGCGCCAGCAGTCATGGACAGGGAGGAGATACGCAGTATTTT.

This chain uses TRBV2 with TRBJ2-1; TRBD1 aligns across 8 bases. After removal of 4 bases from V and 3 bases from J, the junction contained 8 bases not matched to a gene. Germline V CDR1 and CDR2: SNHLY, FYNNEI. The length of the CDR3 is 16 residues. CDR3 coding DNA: TGTGCCAGCAGTGGCATAGGGACAGGACGCTACAATGAGCAGTTCTTC. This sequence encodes CASSGIGTGRYNEQFF.

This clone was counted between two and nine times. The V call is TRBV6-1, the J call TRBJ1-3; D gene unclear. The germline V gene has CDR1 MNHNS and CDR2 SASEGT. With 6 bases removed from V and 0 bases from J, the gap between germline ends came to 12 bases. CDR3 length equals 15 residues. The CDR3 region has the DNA TGTGCCAGCAGATGGGGAGGGAACTCTGGAAACACCATATATTTT. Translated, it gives CASRWGGNSGNTIYF.

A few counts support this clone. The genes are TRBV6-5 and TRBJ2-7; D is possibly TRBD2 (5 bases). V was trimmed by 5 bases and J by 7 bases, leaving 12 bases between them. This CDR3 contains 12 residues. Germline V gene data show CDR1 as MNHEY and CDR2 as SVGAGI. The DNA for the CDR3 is TGTGCCAGCAGTGACCCTCCGGGGGAGCAGTACTTC. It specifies CASSDPPGEQYF.

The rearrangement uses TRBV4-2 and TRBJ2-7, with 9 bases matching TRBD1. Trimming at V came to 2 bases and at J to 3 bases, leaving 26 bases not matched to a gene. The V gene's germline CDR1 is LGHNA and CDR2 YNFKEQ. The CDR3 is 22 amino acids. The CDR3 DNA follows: TGTGCCAGCAGCCAAAGGGCTCTCCAAACAGGGGGCGCTCAACGGGAGGTCTACGAGCAGTACTTC. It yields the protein CASSQRALQTGGAQREVYEQYF.

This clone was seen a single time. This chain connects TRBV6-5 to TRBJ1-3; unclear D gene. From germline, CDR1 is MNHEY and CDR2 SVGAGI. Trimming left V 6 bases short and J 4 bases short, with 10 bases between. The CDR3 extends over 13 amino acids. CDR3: CASRRGGGNTIYF. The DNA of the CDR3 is TGTGCCAGCAGGCGGGGTGGGGGAAACACCATATATTTT.

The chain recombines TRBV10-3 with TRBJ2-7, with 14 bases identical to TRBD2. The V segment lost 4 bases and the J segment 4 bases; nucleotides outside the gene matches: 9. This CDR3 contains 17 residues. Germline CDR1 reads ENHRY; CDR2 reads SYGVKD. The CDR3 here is CAISADGTSGSLYEQYF. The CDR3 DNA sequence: TGTGCCATCAGTGCCGACGGGACTAGCGGGAGTTTATACGAGCAGTACTTC.

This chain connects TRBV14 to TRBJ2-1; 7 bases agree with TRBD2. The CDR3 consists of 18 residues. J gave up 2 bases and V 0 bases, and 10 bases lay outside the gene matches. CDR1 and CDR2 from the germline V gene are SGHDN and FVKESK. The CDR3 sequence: CASSQDDPREIAYNEQFF. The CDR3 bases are TGTGCCAGCAGCCAAGATGACCCGCGGGAGATCGCCTACAATGAGCAGTTCTTC.

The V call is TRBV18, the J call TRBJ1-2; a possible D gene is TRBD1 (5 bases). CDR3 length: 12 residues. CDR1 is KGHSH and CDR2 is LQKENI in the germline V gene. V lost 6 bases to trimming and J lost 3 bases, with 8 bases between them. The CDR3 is CASSAGYYGYTF. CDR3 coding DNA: TGTGCCAGCTCGGCAGGGTACTATGGCTACACCTTC.

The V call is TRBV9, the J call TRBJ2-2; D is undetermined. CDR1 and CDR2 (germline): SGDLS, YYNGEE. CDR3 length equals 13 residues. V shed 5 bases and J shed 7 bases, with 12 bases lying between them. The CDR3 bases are TGTGCCAGCAGAGCTGATGACATCGGGGAGCTGTTTTTT. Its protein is CASRADDIGELFF.

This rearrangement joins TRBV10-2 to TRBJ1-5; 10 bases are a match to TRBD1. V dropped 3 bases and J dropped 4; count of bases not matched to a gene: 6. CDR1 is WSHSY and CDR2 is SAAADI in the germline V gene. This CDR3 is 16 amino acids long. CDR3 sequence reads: CASSDRGGQGNQPQHF. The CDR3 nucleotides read TGCGCCAGCAGTGACCGAGGGGGACAGGGGAATCAGCCCCAGCATTTT.

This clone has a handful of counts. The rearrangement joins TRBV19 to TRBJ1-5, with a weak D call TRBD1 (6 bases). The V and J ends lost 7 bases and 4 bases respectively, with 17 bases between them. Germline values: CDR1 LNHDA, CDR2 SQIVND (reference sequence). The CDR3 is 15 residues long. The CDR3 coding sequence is TGTGCCAGTACAAGACAGGTCCGGAAAAATCAGCCCCAGCATTTT. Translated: CASTRQVRKNQPQHF. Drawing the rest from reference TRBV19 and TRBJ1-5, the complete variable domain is DGGITQSPKYLFRKEGQNVTLSCEQNLNHDAMYWYRQDPGQGLRLIYYSQIVNDFQKGDIAEGYSVSREKKESFPLTVTSAQKNPTAFYLCASTRQVRKNQPQHFGDGTRLSIL.

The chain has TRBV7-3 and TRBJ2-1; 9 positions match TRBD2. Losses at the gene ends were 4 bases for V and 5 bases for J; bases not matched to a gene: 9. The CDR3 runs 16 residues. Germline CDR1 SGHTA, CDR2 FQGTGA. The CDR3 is CASSSEGGRVNNEQFF. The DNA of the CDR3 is TGTGCCAGCAGCTCCGAGGGCGGGAGGGTAAACAATGAGCAGTTCTTC.

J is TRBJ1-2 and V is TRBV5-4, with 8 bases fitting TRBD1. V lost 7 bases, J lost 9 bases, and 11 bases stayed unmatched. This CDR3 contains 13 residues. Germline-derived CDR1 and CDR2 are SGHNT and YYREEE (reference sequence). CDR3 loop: CASGKTGQERYTF. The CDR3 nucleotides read TGTGCCAGCGGAAAAACGGGACAGGAACGCTACACCTTC.

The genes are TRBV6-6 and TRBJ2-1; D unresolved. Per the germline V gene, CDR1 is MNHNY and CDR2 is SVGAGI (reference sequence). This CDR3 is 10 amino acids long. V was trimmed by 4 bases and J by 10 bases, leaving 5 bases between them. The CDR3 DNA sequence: TGTGCCAGCAGTTCAAGCGAGCAGTTCTTC. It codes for CASSSSEQFF.

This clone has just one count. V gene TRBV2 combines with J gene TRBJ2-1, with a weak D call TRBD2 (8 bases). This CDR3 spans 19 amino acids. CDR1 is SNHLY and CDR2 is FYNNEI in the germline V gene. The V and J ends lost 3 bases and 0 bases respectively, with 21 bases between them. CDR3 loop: CASSDETSETGSSYNEQFF. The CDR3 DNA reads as TGTGCCAGCAGTGATGAGACTAGCGAGACAGGGAGCTCCTACAATGAGCAGTTCTTC.

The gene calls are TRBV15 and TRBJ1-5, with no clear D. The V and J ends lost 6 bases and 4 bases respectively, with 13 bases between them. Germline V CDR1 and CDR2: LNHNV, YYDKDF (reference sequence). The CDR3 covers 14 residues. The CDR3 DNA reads TGTGCCACCAGGCCTCCCGGGAATAATCAGCCCCAGCATTTT. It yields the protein CATRPPGNNQPQHF.

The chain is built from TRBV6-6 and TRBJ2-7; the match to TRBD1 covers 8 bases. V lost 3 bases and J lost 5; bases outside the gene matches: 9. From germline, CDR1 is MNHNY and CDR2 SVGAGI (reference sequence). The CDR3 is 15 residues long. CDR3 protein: CASSYTRGQGDEQYF. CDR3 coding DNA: TGTGCCAGCAGTTATACCAGGGGGCAAGGGGACGAGCAGTACTTC.

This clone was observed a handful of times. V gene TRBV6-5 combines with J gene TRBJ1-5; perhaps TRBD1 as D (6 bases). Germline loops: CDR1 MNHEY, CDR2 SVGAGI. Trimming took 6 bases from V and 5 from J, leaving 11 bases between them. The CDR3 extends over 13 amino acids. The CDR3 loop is CASRGGGDQPQHF. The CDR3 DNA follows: TGTGCCAGCAGAGGGGGGGGAGATCAGCCCCAGCATTTT.

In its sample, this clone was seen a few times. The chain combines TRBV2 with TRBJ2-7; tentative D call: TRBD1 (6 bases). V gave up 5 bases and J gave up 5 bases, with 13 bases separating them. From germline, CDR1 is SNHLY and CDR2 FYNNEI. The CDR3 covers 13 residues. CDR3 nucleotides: TGTGCCAGCAGTCACCCGGACAGAGACGAGCAGTACTTC. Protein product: CASSHPDRDEQYF. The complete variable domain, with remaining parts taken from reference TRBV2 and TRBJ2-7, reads EPEVTQTPSHQVTQMGQEVILRCVPISNHLYFYWYRQILGQKVEFLVSFYNNEISEKSEIFDDQFSVERPDGSNFTLKIRSTKLEDSAMYFCASSHPDRDEQYFGPGTRLTVT.

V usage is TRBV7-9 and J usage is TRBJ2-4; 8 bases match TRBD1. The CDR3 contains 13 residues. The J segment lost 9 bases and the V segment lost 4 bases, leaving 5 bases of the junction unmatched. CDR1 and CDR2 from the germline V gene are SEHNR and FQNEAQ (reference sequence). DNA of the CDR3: TGTGCCAGCAGCTCGGGACAGGCCGGCATTCAGTACTTC. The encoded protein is CASSSGQAGIQYF.

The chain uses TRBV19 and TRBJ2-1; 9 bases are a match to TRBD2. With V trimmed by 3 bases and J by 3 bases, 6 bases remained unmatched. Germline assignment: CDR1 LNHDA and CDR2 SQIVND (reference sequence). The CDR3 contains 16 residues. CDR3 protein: CASSMRASGIYNEQFF. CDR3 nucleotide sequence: TGTGCCAGTAGTATGCGTGCTAGCGGGATCTACAATGAGCAGTTCTTC.

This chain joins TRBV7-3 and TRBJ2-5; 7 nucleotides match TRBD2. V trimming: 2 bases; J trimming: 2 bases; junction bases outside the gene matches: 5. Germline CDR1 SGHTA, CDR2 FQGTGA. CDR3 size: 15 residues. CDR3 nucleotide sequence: TGTGCCAGCAGCTTAGGGCTAGCGGAACAAGAGACCCAGTACTTC. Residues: CASSLGLAEQETQYF.